This paragraph reports one T cell receptor beta chain. Trimming took off 3 bases at V and 9 bases at J, with 6 bases between the two ends. CDR1 LGHDT and CDR2 YNNKEL come from the germline V gene (reference sequence). CDR3 length equals 11 residues. The sample originates from a study of glioma-infiltrating T cells. TCR alpha and beta CDR3 regions were amplified from RNA using iRepertoire nested multiplex PCR. TCRdb processed the multiplex PCR reads anew with MiXCR; each CDR3 protein has one entry. The table has some 100,000 distinct CDR3 sequences, around a quarter seen once; the top ten hold 35%. This receptor was obtained from a human donor with low-grade glioma or glioblastoma, undergoing nonglioma brain surgery, or in good health (not recorded which). J is TRBJ2-1 and V is TRBV3-1; no reliable D call. Sequenced: glioma tissue, nonneoplastic brain tissue, or PBMCs (not recorded which). CDR3 residues: CASSQRFEQFF. The CDR3 bases are TGTGCCAGCAGCCAGCGGTTTGAGCAGTTCTTC.